The 31 T cell receptor beta chains given below trace back to one sample, sequenced in a study of technical replicates of blood from a handful of donors. The table came from immunoSEQ multiplex PCR; TCRdb's copy has only in-frame clones and leaves some out. In the table there are about 88,000 clones, around 94% of which are singletons. Input material: T cells isolated from PBMCs. Every receptor here comes from a human donor in good health.

The gene calls are TRBV4-1 and TRBJ2-2; D is perhaps TRBD2 (6 bases). This CDR3 contains 17 residues. The V and J ends lost 1 base and 0 bases respectively, with 12 bases between them. The germline gives CDR1 MGHRA, CDR2 YSYEKL. In DNA, the CDR3 is TGCGCCAGCAGCCAAGTAGGCCAGCGGGCGAACACCGGGGAGCTGTTTTTT. Amino acids: CASSQVGQRANTGELFF.

For the CDR3, the DNA is TGTGCCAGCAGTTACGGGACAGCGAACACTGAAGCTTTCTTT. Its translation is CASSYGTANTEAFF. The chain couples TRBV6-5 to TRBJ1-1; 7 bases match TRBD1. The CDR3 sequence is 14 residues long. J lost 1 base, V lost 2 bases, and 1 base had no gene match. Germline V gene data show CDR1 as MNHEY and CDR2 as SVGAGI.

The chain is built from TRBV7-8 and TRBJ2-1; weak D call: TRBD1 (5 bases). The germline V gene encodes CDR1 SGHVS and CDR2 FQNEAQ. This CDR3 contains 14 residues. Trimming took 2 bases from V and 8 from J, leaving 13 bases between them. This chain's CDR3 is CASSLRGPDDEQFF. The DNA of the CDR3 is TGTGCCAGCAGCTTAAGGGGTCCCGACGATGAGCAGTTCTTC.

This sequence joins TRBV11-2 and TRBJ2-7; 9 bases map to TRBD1. V was clipped by 4 bases and J by 1 base; unmatched bases: 8. The CDR3 length is 16 residues. Germline lookup yields CDR1 SGHAT and CDR2 FQNNGV. The CDR3 protein is CASSSGTGTGSYEQYF. The CDR3 DNA sequence: TGTGCCAGCAGCTCCGGGACAGGGACGGGTTCCTACGAGCAGTACTTC.

This rearrangement joins TRBV30 to TRBJ2-7; 9 nucleotides line up with TRBD1. The trim removed 2 bases at V and 6 bases at J, leaving 5 bases unmatched. The CDR3 length is 13 residues. CDR1 GTSNPN and CDR2 SVGIG come from the germline V gene (reference sequence). The CDR3 DNA reads as TGTGCCTGGAGTCGGGGACAGGGCACCGAGCAGTACTTC. This translates into CAWSRGQGTEQYF.

The CDR3 sequence is CASSFYGNQPQHF. In nucleotides, the CDR3 is TGTGCCAGCAGTTTCTACGGGAATCAGCCCCAGCATTTT. V gene TRBV27 combines with J gene TRBJ1-5; D uncertain. V was clipped by 3 bases and J by 4 bases, with 7 bases between them. Germline values: CDR1 MNHEY, CDR2 SMNVEV (reference sequence). There are 13 residues in the CDR3.

The chain uses TRBV5-1 and TRBJ2-1; 8 bases align to TRBD1. From germline, CDR1 is SGHRS and CDR2 YFSETQ. The J segment lost 7 bases and the V segment lost 0 bases, leaving 12 bases of the junction unmatched. The CDR3 is 17 amino acids. Here the CDR3 reads CASSLAAGGGRQNEQFF. CDR3 bases: TGCGCCAGCAGCTTGGCGGCAGGGGGCGGAAGGCAAAATGAGCAGTTCTTC.

This sequence joins TRBV5-1 and TRBJ1-3; the D gene is possibly TRBD1 (5 bases). CDR1 and CDR2 (germline): SGHRS, YFSETQ. The CDR3 totals 16 residues. The ends were cut back, 0 bases at V and 4 bases at J, with 14 bases in the middle. In DNA, the CDR3 is TGCGCCAGCAGCTTGGCTCCGGACCAGGGAGGAAACACCATATATTTT. This gives the protein CASSLAPDQGGNTIYF.

This clone has ten or more counts. The V call is TRBV19, the J call TRBJ2-1; D perhaps matches TRBD2 (6 bases). In germline, CDR1 is LNHDA, CDR2 SQIVND (reference sequence). This CDR3 comprises 17 residues. V dropped 7 bases and J dropped 4 bases, with 23 bases sitting between them. The chain's CDR3 is CASTTHSLLAGYNEQFF. Written as DNA, the CDR3 is TGTGCCAGTACAACCCATTCCCTACTAGCAGGATACAATGAGCAGTTCTTC.

This chain links TRBV7-8 with TRBJ2-2; TRBD1 matches 11 bases. The CDR3 spans 17 residues. J was trimmed by 6 bases and V by 5 bases; bases with no gene match: 11. Germline loops: CDR1 SGHVS, CDR2 FQNEAQ. The CDR3 bases are TGTGCCAGCAGCCCTATTCCGGGACAGGGGGTTTCCGGGGAGCTGTTTTTT. Protein: CASSPIPGQGVSGELFF.

This chain joins TRBV5-1 and TRBJ1-4; 10 positions match TRBD1. Looked up from germline, CDR1 is SGHRS and CDR2 is YFSETQ. The V gene end was trimmed by 4 bases and the J gene end by 10 bases; junction bases not matched to a gene: 10. The CDR3 runs 15 residues. As DNA, the CDR3 is TGCGCCAGCAGCCTTGGGGACAGGGGCCAGGGAAAACTGTTTTTT. Amino acid sequence: CASSLGDRGQGKLFF.

This clone was seen only a few times. This sequence joins TRBV7-8 and TRBJ2-5; 8 nucleotides agree with TRBD2. Germline CDR1 and CDR2: SGHVS and FQNEAQ. The CDR3 is 18 residues long. V was clipped by 5 bases and J by 3 bases; unmatched bases: 17. The CDR3, as DNA: TGTGCCAGCAGCGGCGGGACTTTAGCGGGATATTGGGAAGAGACCCAGTACTTC. The encoded protein is CASSGGTLAGYWEETQYF.

V is TRBV4-1 and J is TRBJ1-3, with D perhaps TRBD1 (5 bases). Trimming shortened V by 3 bases and J by 6 bases, and 12 bases separated the two germline ends. The CDR3 is 14 residues long. CDR1 and CDR2 from the germline V gene are MGHRA and YSYEKL. The CDR3 nucleotides are TGCGCCAGCAGCCATTTACAGGAGCCAAACACCATATATTTT. Translating it yields CASSHLQEPNTIYF.

V and J are TRBV27 and TRBJ1-1; TRBD1 matches 8 bases. Per germline, CDR1 MNHEY and CDR2 SMNVEV (reference sequence). V lost 4 bases to trimming and J lost 7 bases; unmatched junction nucleotides: 5. The CDR3 is 13 amino acids. CDR3 amino acids: CASSYGQGREAFF. Written as DNA, the CDR3 is TGTGCCAGCAGTTATGGACAGGGACGTGAAGCTTTCTTT.

This chain uses TRBV5-8 with TRBJ2-2; 9 nucleotides agree with TRBD1. This CDR3 region has 15 residues. The junction had 5 bases not matched to a gene; V was cut back by 3 bases and J by 5 bases. The V gene's germline CDR1 is SGHTS and CDR2 YDEGEE. The CDR3, as DNA: TGTGCCAGCAGCTATCCGGGACAGGGAACCGGGGAGCTGTTTTTT. The encoded protein is CASSYPGQGTGELFF. The full variable domain, completed using reference TRBV5-8 and TRBJ2-2, is EAGVTQSPTHLIKTRGQQATLRCSPISGHTSVYWYQQALGLGLQFLLWYDEGEERNRGNFPPRFSGRQFPNYSSELNVNALELEDSALYLCASSYPGQGTGELFFGEGSRLTVL.

The chain joins TRBV2 to TRBJ1-3; 7 bases line up with TRBD1. The CDR3 spans 15 residues. CDR1 and CDR2 from the germline V gene are SNHLY and FYNNEI. Trimming removed 6 bases from V and 4 bases from J; junction bases left unmatched: 9. CDR3 sequence reads: CASSRERGLGNTIYF. DNA for the CDR3: TGTGCCAGCAGCCGGGAGAGGGGGCTAGGAAACACCATATATTTT.

The V call is TRBV7-9, the J call TRBJ2-1; perhaps TRBD1 as D (6 bases). CDR3 size: 16 residues. V was pared by 2 bases and J by 6 bases, with 17 bases between. Germline V lookup: CDR1 SEHNR, CDR2 FQNEAQ (reference sequence). CDR3 sequence reads: CASSLPSRGVGNEQFF. The CDR3 DNA sequence: TGTGCCAGCAGCTTACCCTCCAGGGGAGTTGGCAATGAGCAGTTCTTC.

The rearrangement uses TRBV28 and TRBJ1-5; tentative D call: TRBD1 (6 bases). The length of the CDR3 is 16 residues. Per the germline V gene, CDR1 is MDHEN and CDR2 is SYDVKM. The ends were cut back, 5 bases at V and 0 bases at J, with 14 bases in the middle. The CDR3 sequence: CASSPWDIYSNQPQHF. The CDR3 DNA follows: TGTGCCAGCAGTCCCTGGGACATTTATAGCAATCAGCCCCAGCATTTT.

V gene TRBV9 combines with J gene TRBJ2-2, with D possibly being TRBD1 (7 bases). Trimming left V 0 bases short and J 5 bases short, with 11 bases between. Germline V gene data show CDR1 as SGDLS and CDR2 as YYNGEE. The CDR3 contains 15 residues. CDR3 residues: CASSVVAGGTGELFF. In nucleotides, the CDR3 is TGTGCCAGCAGCGTAGTGGCAGGGGGGACCGGGGAGCTGTTTTTT.

V usage is TRBV5-5 and J usage is TRBJ1-2; D is possibly TRBD1 (6 bases). CDR3 size: 15 residues. The V end was cut by 4 bases, the J end by 3 bases, with 16 bases between. In germline, CDR1 is SGHKS, CDR2 YYEKEE (reference sequence). The CDR3 DNA follows: TGTGCCAGCAGCCCAAGAGGGACACCCCACTATGGCTACACCTTC. It specifies CASSPRGTPHYGYTF.

The chain carries TRBV6-4 and TRBJ2-2, with D unclear. V lost 3 bases and J lost 0, with 11 bases in between. The CDR3 is 16 amino acids. Germline V gives CDR1 MRHNA, CDR2 SNTAGT. Here the CDR3 DNA reads TGTGCCAGCAGTGATTCCCGAACTGCGAACACCGGGGAGCTGTTTTTT. Protein product: CASSDSRTANTGELFF.

The V call is TRBV6-1, the J call TRBJ2-7; 7 positions match TRBD2. CDR3 length equals 14 residues. Looked up from germline, CDR1 is MNHNS and CDR2 is SASEGT. V lost 11 bases and J lost 5; bases outside the gene matches: 15. CDR3 nucleotide sequence: TGTGCCGCTACCTTAAGGGAGGGGATCCACGAGCAGTACTTC. It yields the protein CAATLREGIHEQYF.

The chain recombines TRBV18 with TRBJ2-5; 7 nucleotides agree with TRBD1. This CDR3 comprises 14 residues. V lost 4 bases, J lost 1 base, and 3 bases stayed unmatched. Germline V lookup: CDR1 KGHSH, CDR2 LQKENI. The CDR3 region has the DNA TGTGCCAGCTCACTACGGACAGGCCAAGAGACCCAGTACTTC. Its protein product is CASSLRTGQETQYF.

The chain recombines TRBV10-1 with TRBJ2-2, with a possible D match to TRBD2 (6 bases). CDR1 is WNHNN and CDR2 is SYGVQD in the germline V gene (reference sequence). V was shortened by 4 bases and J by 6 bases, with 9 bases between the two germline ends. This CDR3 contains 13 residues. CDR3 loop: CASSGAGPGELFF. The CDR3 DNA reads as TGCGCCAGCAGTGGGGCGGGACCCGGGGAGCTGTTTTTT.

This chain links TRBV15 with TRBJ1-1; 7 bases line up with TRBD1. Germline V gives CDR1 LNHNV, CDR2 YYDKDF (reference sequence). The CDR3 totals 14 residues. V was pared by 5 bases and J by 5 bases, with 8 bases of the junction left unmatched. For the CDR3, the DNA is TGTGCCACCAGCGCCCGAACAGGGGTTACTGAAGCTTTCTTT. It specifies CATSARTGVTEAFF.

This clone was found once. Different DNA sequences within this sample yield the same CDR3. The rearrangement uses TRBV7-9 and TRBJ2-1; TRBD2 matches at 8 bases. CDR3 size: 17 residues. Germline V CDR1 and CDR2: SEHNR, FQNEAQ (reference sequence). V dropped 5 bases and J dropped 6; count of bases not matched to a gene: 15. CDR3 nucleotides: TGTGCCAGCAGCCCCCCGCCCGGGACTAGAGGTTTCAATGAGCAGTTCTTC. Translation: CASSPPPGTRGFNEQFF.

The chain combines TRBV18 with TRBJ2-7; 7 nucleotides line up with TRBD1. In germline, CDR1 is KGHSH, CDR2 LQKENI. J was trimmed by 1 base and V by 2 bases; bases with no gene match: 5. This CDR3 has 15 amino acids. CDR3 DNA: TGTGCCAGCTCACCAGAGGGGGCGAGTTCCTACGAGCAGTACTTC. Amino acids: CASSPEGASSYEQYF.

This clone was observed once. This chain uses TRBV5-5 with TRBJ2-5; D is perhaps TRBD2 (6 bases). The germline V gene encodes CDR1 SGHKS and CDR2 YYEKEE (reference sequence). Trimming took off 2 bases at V and 3 bases at J, with 8 bases between the two ends. The CDR3 has 13 residues. The CDR3, as DNA: TGTGCCAGCAGCTTTAGCGGAGAAGAGACCCAGTACTTC. Its translation is CASSFSGEETQYF.

This rearrangement joins TRBV27 to TRBJ1-2, with 7 bases that match TRBD1. The CDR3 has 16 residues. The trim removed 2 bases at V and 6 bases at J, leaving 12 bases unmatched. Germline loops: CDR1 MNHEY, CDR2 SMNVEV (reference sequence). The CDR3 bases are TGTGCCAGCAGTTTAAATTGGCCGACAGGGATTGATGGCTACACCTTC. Residues: CASSLNWPTGIDGYTF.

The V gene is TRBV19, the J gene TRBJ1-5, with D perhaps matching TRBD1 (6 bases). CDR3 length: 15 amino acids. CDR1 LNHDA and CDR2 SQIVND come from the germline V gene (reference sequence). V lost 4 bases to trimming and J lost 6 bases, with 16 bases between them. The CDR3 nucleotides are TGTGCCAGTAGTAGACTTCAGGGGTACGCTCAGCCCCAGCATTTT. It codes for CASSRLQGYAQPQHF.

CDR3 DNA: TGTGCCAGTAGTATAGTAAACCAGGGCGAGCAGTACTTC. Translating gives CASSIVNQGEQYF. This rearrangement joins TRBV19 to TRBJ2-7; D possibly corresponds to TRBD1 (5 bases). Trimming removed 1 base from V and 6 bases from J, with 10 bases in between. Germline CDR1 reads LNHDA; CDR2 reads SQIVND (reference sequence). The CDR3 is made up of 13 amino acids.